Presented here are 13 T cell receptor beta chains from one specimen sequenced in a study of cytomegalovirus exposure and HLA in healthy donors. The PCR contained 60 Vbeta and 13 Jbeta primers. Using immunoSEQ multiplex PCR, the repertoire was profiled, and TCRdb retains in-frame clones only, with some absent. The sample has approximately 130,000 clones, 60% to 85% seen once. Sequencing was done on a sample of PBMCs. Source of these receptors: a young man in good health and CMV-seronegative.

This clone was recorded once. The V call is TRBV10-3, the J call TRBJ2-3; TRBD1 matches at 9 bases. Trimming removed 10 bases from V and 5 bases from J; junction bases left unmatched: 16. The CDR3 totals 16 residues. Per germline, CDR1 ENHRY and CDR2 SYGVKD. This chain's CDR3 is CATQTLFGTGKDTQYF. The CDR3 DNA follows: TGTGCCACCCAAACCCTTTTCGGGACAGGGAAAGATACGCAGTATTTT.

This clone was counted only a few times. The rearrangement links TRBV10-1 to TRBJ2-3; 12 bases line up with TRBD2. The CDR3 loop spans 19 amino acids. V gave up 6 bases and J gave up 0 bases; unmatched junction bases: 13. Per germline, CDR1 WNHNN and CDR2 SYGVQD (reference sequence). This CDR3 reads CASRMTKASGGASTDTQYF. As DNA, the CDR3 is TGCGCCAGCAGAATGACTAAGGCTAGCGGGGGGGCAAGCACAGATACGCAGTATTTT.

The chain carries TRBV10-3 and TRBJ1-2; a weak D match, TRBD1 (6 bases). CDR1 is ENHRY, CDR2 SYGVKD, per germline. The CDR3 spans 14 residues. V gave up 6 bases and J gave up 1 base, with 12 bases separating them. DNA of the CDR3: TGTGCCATCAGGCGGACAGAGATTAACTATGGCTACACCTTC. Translated: CAIRRTEINYGYTF.

The chain recombines TRBV27 with TRBJ2-7; D ambiguous. CDR1 and CDR2 (germline): MNHEY, SMNVEV (reference sequence). The CDR3 covers 13 residues. V was cut by 2 bases and J by 2 bases, with 7 bases left in between. The CDR3 reads CASSLADAYEQYF. The DNA for the CDR3 is TGTGCCAGCAGTTTAGCGGATGCCTACGAGCAGTACTTC.

The rearrangement links TRBV6-5 to TRBJ1-1; 8 nucleotides match TRBD1. J gave up 0 bases and V 6 bases, and 6 bases lay outside the gene matches. The CDR3 totals 15 residues. Germline values: CDR1 MNHEY, CDR2 SVGAGI. CDR3 sequence (DNA): TGTGCCAGCAGAGGGACAGGACGCATGAACACTGAAGCTTTCTTT. This gives the protein CASRGTGRMNTEAFF.

The J gene is TRBJ2-5, the V gene TRBV5-4, with no clear D. Trimming stripped 2 bases from V and 2 bases from J, with 13 bases between. The length of the CDR3 is 15 residues. CDR1 SGHNT and CDR2 YYREEE come from the germline V gene (reference sequence). In DNA, the CDR3 is TGTGCCAGCAGCTTATACCAGACTGGGCAAGAGACCCAGTACTTC. Protein sequence: CASSLYQTGQETQYF.

V is TRBV29-1 and J is TRBJ2-3; TRBD2 agrees at 10 bases. Germline V gives CDR1 SQVTM, CDR2 ANQGSEA. Germline trimming cut 2 bases from V and 1 base from J; bases unmatched to any gene: 0. The CDR3 extends over 14 amino acids. Here the CDR3 reads CSVELAGGTDTQYF. CDR3 sequence (DNA): TGCAGCGTTGAACTAGCGGGGGGCACAGATACGCAGTATTTT.

The genes are TRBV5-1 and TRBJ1-1, with D possibly matching TRBD1 (6 bases). Germline V CDR1 and CDR2: SGHRS, YFSETQ. V lost 0 bases and J lost 3, with 12 bases in between. The CDR3 consists of 15 residues. The CDR3 loop is CASSLAAGADTEAFF. CDR3 in DNA: TGCGCCAGCAGCTTGGCCGCAGGGGCTGACACTGAAGCTTTCTTT.

The sample holds one count of this clone. This chain connects TRBV28 to TRBJ1-2; 9 bases line up with TRBD1. CDR1 MDHEN and CDR2 SYDVKM come from the germline V gene. The CDR3 extends over 13 amino acids. V shed 5 bases, J shed 4 bases, and the junction held 2 bases outside the gene matches. The CDR3 spells CASSQGQGYGYTF. The CDR3 DNA follows: TGTGCCAGCAGTCAGGGACAGGGCTATGGCTACACCTTC.

The CDR3 region is CASSGLIPGQGIYGYTF. CDR3 in DNA: TGCGCCAGCAGCGGGCTAATACCGGGACAGGGGATATATGGCTACACCTTC. The chain links TRBV5-1 to TRBJ1-2; TRBD1 matches at 10 bases. The CDR3 runs 17 residues. The ends lost 4 bases at V and 5 bases at J; junction bases unmatched: 14. Looked up from germline, CDR1 is SGHRS and CDR2 is YFSETQ.

The chain employs TRBV10-3 and TRBJ1-4; D gene unclear. CDR3 size: 15 residues. The germline gives CDR1 ENHRY, CDR2 SYGVKD. The V end was cut by 3 bases, the J end by 2 bases, with 10 bases between. CDR3: CAISDSSGTNEKLFF. For the CDR3, the DNA is TGTGCCATCAGTGACTCCTCCGGGACTAATGAAAAACTGTTTTTT.

The chain is built from TRBV28 and TRBJ2-7; the match to TRBD1 covers 9 bases. The CDR3 totals 15 residues. V was pared by 2 bases and J by 1 base, with 3 bases of the junction left unmatched. Germline CDR1 is MDHEN and CDR2 is SYDVKM. CDR3 sequence (DNA): TGTGCCAGCAGTTTAGTAGGGACAGGGTCCTACGAGCAGTACTTC. It translates to CASSLVGTGSYEQYF.

This chain joins TRBV5-1 and TRBJ2-3; perhaps TRBD2 as D (5 bases). CDR1 is SGHRS and CDR2 is YFSETQ in the germline V gene. The CDR3 runs 15 residues. Trimming pared 5 bases from V and 2 bases from J, leaving 15 bases between. CDR3 sequence reads: CASRTEPRDTDTQYF. DNA of the CDR3: TGCGCCAGCAGAACTGAACCGAGGGACACAGATACGCAGTATTTT.